The 27 T cell receptor beta chains below were found in one sample sequenced in a study of cytomegalovirus exposure and HLA in healthy donors. PCR amplification relied on 60 Vbeta primers (plus 13 Jbeta primers). Clones were read by immunoSEQ multiplex PCR, and TCRdb kept only the in-frame ones, dropping some. Of 150,000 to 200,000 clones in the sample, just under 80% are singletons; the top ten hold around 3.2%. The sample was PBMCs. Receptors were obtained from a woman aged 50 to 65 in good health and CMV-seropositive.

V usage is TRBV29-1 and J usage is TRBJ1-2, with D perhaps matching TRBD1 (5 bases). The germline V gene encodes CDR1 SQVTM and CDR2 ANQGSEA. CDR3 length equals 12 residues. Trimming removed 4 bases from V and 2 bases from J, with 8 bases in between. CDR3 bases: TGCAGCGTTGTGGAGGGGAACTATGGCTACACCTTC. The encoded protein is CSVVEGNYGYTF.

The chain has TRBV10-3 and TRBJ2-7; the match to TRBD1 covers 7 bases. J lost 4 bases, V lost 3 bases, and 3 bases had no gene match. The CDR3 consists of 13 residues. CDR1 is ENHRY, CDR2 SYGVKD, per germline. CDR3 sequence reads: CAISDQQGYEQYF. The CDR3 region has the DNA TGTGCCATCAGTGACCAACAGGGGTACGAGCAGTACTTC.

This chain joins TRBV11-2 and TRBJ2-7, with 8 bases lining up with TRBD1. This CDR3 has 15 amino acids. Germline loops: CDR1 SGHAT, CDR2 FQNNGV. V lost 5 bases, J lost 5 bases, and 11 bases stayed unmatched. The CDR3 DNA reads as TGTGCCAGCAGCCCCACAAGACAGGGGTTCCACGAGCAGTACTTC. Encoded protein: CASSPTRQGFHEQYF.

The table lists this clone with a count of one. The gene calls are TRBV19 and TRBJ2-3, with D unresolved. The germline V gene has CDR1 LNHDA and CDR2 SQIVND (reference sequence). This CDR3 has 12 residues. V lost 5 bases to trimming and J lost 6 bases, with 9 bases between them. The CDR3 reads CASSPRGDTQYF. The CDR3 DNA follows: TGTGCCAGTAGTCCCCGCGGTGATACGCAGTATTTT.

The J gene is TRBJ2-3, the V gene TRBV7-2; D perhaps matches TRBD1 (6 bases). V was shortened by 0 bases and J by 4 bases, with 14 bases between the two germline ends. CDR1 is SGHTA, CDR2 FQGNSA, per germline. This CDR3 contains 16 residues. The CDR3 reads CASSLATQGMADTQYF. The CDR3 DNA sequence: TGTGCCAGCAGCTTAGCCACCCAGGGGATGGCAGATACGCAGTATTTT.

The rearrangement links TRBV6-5 to TRBJ2-7; 11 bases agree with TRBD1. V shed 6 bases, J shed 3 bases, and the junction held 4 bases outside the gene matches. The germline V gene encodes CDR1 MNHEY and CDR2 SVGAGI. The CDR3 is made up of 14 amino acids. CDR3 coding DNA: TGTGCCAGCAGAGAGGGGACAGGGGGCTACGAGCAGTACTTC. Translating gives CASREGTGGYEQYF.

The rearrangement joins TRBV4-1 to TRBJ2-3, with TRBD1 identical over 9 bases. The junction had 10 bases not matched to a gene; V was cut back by 3 bases and J by 3 bases. The CDR3 loop spans 17 amino acids. Per the germline V gene, CDR1 is MGHRA and CDR2 is YSYEKL. The CDR3 reads CASSQTPTTGGTDTQYF. In DNA form, the CDR3 reads TGCGCCAGCAGCCAGACCCCGACGACAGGGGGGACAGATACGCAGTATTTT.

To note about this clone: This specimen includes other DNA sequences encoding the same CDR3. V usage is TRBV2 and J usage is TRBJ1-1; D is unclear. CDR3 size: 12 residues. The germline CDR1 and CDR2 sequences are SNHLY and FYNNEI. V lost 4 bases, J lost 5 bases, and 8 bases lay in between. The CDR3 is CASSVSRTEAFF. The CDR3 nucleotides read TGTGCCAGCAGTGTATCCAGGACTGAAGCTTTCTTT.

The chain employs TRBV25-1 and TRBJ1-2, with D possibly TRBD1 on 6 matching bases. Trimming stripped 2 bases from V and 8 bases from J, with 15 bases between. Germline V gives CDR1 MGHDK, CDR2 SYGVNS. This CDR3 is built from 14 residues. The CDR3 region is CASSETRGARGYTF. The CDR3 DNA sequence: TGTGCCAGCAGTGAAACGCGGGGGGCGAGGGGCTACACCTTC.

CDR3 loop: CASSERGGEGEKLFF. In DNA, the CDR3 is TGTGCCAGCAGCGAAAGGGGGGGCGAGGGTGAAAAACTGTTTTTT. The chain couples TRBV2 to TRBJ1-4; D is perhaps TRBD1 (6 bases). Germline V gives CDR1 SNHLY, CDR2 FYNNEI. V was trimmed by 6 bases and J by 7 bases, leaving 18 bases between them. The length of the CDR3 is 15 residues.

The gene calls are TRBV28 and TRBJ2-2, with 11 bases identical to TRBD2. This CDR3 is 16 amino acids long. V lost 5 bases and J lost 6; bases outside the gene matches: 8. In germline, CDR1 is MDHEN, CDR2 SYDVKM. The CDR3 region is CASSRGGLAVPGELFF. As DNA, the CDR3 is TGTGCCAGCAGTCGGGGGGGACTAGCGGTCCCCGGGGAGCTGTTTTTT.

The rearrangement joins TRBV7-2 to TRBJ2-7; D possibly corresponds to TRBD2 (7 bases). V was trimmed by 4 bases and J by 1 base, leaving 20 bases between them. Germline lookup yields CDR1 SGHTA and CDR2 FQGNSA. CDR3 length: 17 amino acids. CDR3 coding DNA: TGTGCCAGCAGCTCCCGCGGGGGTGGGGGACAATCCTACGAGCAGTACTTC. Protein: CASSSRGGGGQSYEQYF.

The chain recombines TRBV4-2 with TRBJ2-5; TRBD1 might be the D (6 bases). This CDR3 contains 17 residues. Between the trimmed V and J ends, which lost 1 base and 11 bases, there was a span of 26 bases. CDR1 and CDR2 from the germline V gene are LGHNA and YNFKEQ. CDR3 protein: CASSQGETGRGFTEQYF. The CDR3 DNA sequence: TGTGCCAGCAGCCAAGGGGAAACGGGCAGGGGATTTACAGAGCAGTACTTC.

This chain joins TRBV18 and TRBJ1-3; D is perhaps TRBD1 (5 bases). This CDR3 comprises 15 residues. Per germline, CDR1 KGHSH and CDR2 LQKENI. V lost 5 bases and J 0 bases, leaving 11 bases between the germline ends. CDR3 in DNA: TGTGCCAGCTCATCAGCAGGGAACTCTGGAAACACCATATATTTT. Protein: CASSSAGNSGNTIYF.

This chain links TRBV7-2 with TRBJ2-5; 12 nucleotides align to TRBD2. Germline assignment: CDR1 SGHTA and CDR2 FQGNSA. Trimming took 5 bases from V and 5 from J; bases not matched to a gene: 6. This CDR3 region has 15 residues. CDR3 region: CASSPSGGVLETQYF. CDR3 DNA sequence: TGTGCCAGCAGCCCTAGCGGGGGGGTATTGGAGACCCAGTACTTC.

This rearrangement joins TRBV19 to TRBJ2-5, with 9 positions matching TRBD1. The CDR3 sequence is 15 residues long. The junction had 6 bases not matched to a gene; V was cut back by 2 bases and J by 5 bases. Per the germline V gene, CDR1 is LNHDA and CDR2 is SQIVND (reference sequence). CDR3 amino acids: CASSIHRGLRETQYF. CDR3 in DNA: TGTGCCAGTAGTATACACAGGGGGCTTCGGGAGACCCAGTACTTC.

The rearrangement joins TRBV28 to TRBJ2-1; TRBD1 matches 7 bases. The V and J ends lost 8 bases and 0 bases, in that order; junction bases with no gene match: 10. The germline V gene has CDR1 MDHEN and CDR2 SYDVKM. The CDR3 contains 16 residues. The CDR3, as DNA: TGTGCCAGCCCTTCTAACAGGGGCGACTCCTACAATGAGCAGTTCTTC. Protein: CASPSNRGDSYNEQFF.

This chain links TRBV2 with TRBJ1-1, with D unresolved. The germline V and J ends were trimmed by 1 base and 8 bases, with 11 bases remaining between them. The CDR3 consists of 13 residues. CDR1 and CDR2 (germline): SNHLY, FYNNEI. The CDR3 here is CASSEGWFREAFF. CDR3 nucleotides: TGTGCCAGCAGTGAAGGGTGGTTCAGGGAAGCTTTCTTT. Drawing the rest from reference TRBV2 and TRBJ1-1, the complete variable domain is EPEVTQTPSHQVTQMGQEVILRCVPISNHLYFYWYRQILGQKVEFLVSFYNNEISEKSEIFDDQFSVERPDGSNFTLKIRSTKLEDSAMYFCASSEGWFREAFFGQGTRLTVV.

The sample holds a few counts of this clone. The chain uses TRBV2 and TRBJ2-3; weak D call: TRBD2 (6 bases). The ends were cut back, 4 bases at V and 2 bases at J, with 13 bases in the middle. The CDR3 contains 15 residues. Per germline, CDR1 SNHLY and CDR2 FYNNEI. The CDR3 nucleotides read TGTGCCAGCAGTGTACGACTAGTCTCCACAGATACGCAGTATTTT. Translated, it gives CASSVRLVSTDTQYF.

The genes are TRBV13 and TRBJ2-7; a possible D gene is TRBD1 (5 bases). This CDR3 has 13 amino acids. Trimming took off 5 bases at V and 2 bases at J, with 10 bases between the two ends. Per germline, CDR1 PRHDT and CDR2 FYEKMQ (reference sequence). DNA for the CDR3: TGTGCCAGCAGCCCCTCCAGGGCCTACGAGCAGTACTTC. Translated, it gives CASSPSRAYEQYF.

The chain employs TRBV4-2 and TRBJ1-2; TRBD1 is a possible D gene (6 bases). Germline V gene lookup returns CDR1 LGHNA and CDR2 YNFKEQ. The CDR3 is made up of 16 amino acids. V was cut by 3 bases and J by 4 bases, with 18 bases left in between. The CDR3 protein is CASSHEGVGTFYGYTF. The CDR3 nucleotides are TGTGCCAGCAGCCACGAGGGGGTGGGGACGTTCTATGGCTACACCTTC.

This clone has a handful of counts. This sequence joins TRBV28 and TRBJ2-3; 7 bases agree with TRBD2. Germline V lookup: CDR1 MDHEN, CDR2 SYDVKM. V lost 6 bases and J lost 4; bases outside the gene matches: 13. The CDR3 length is 16 residues. The CDR3 nucleotides read TGTGCCAGCAGCACACCAGCGGGAAGCGGGGCAGATACGCAGTATTTT. Its protein product is CASSTPAGSGADTQYF.

The chain employs TRBV4-3 and TRBJ2-5; possible D gene TRBD1, 6 bases. Trimming shortened V by 1 base and J by 5 bases, and 20 bases separated the two germline ends. This CDR3 region has 17 residues. CDR1 is LGHNA, CDR2 YSLEER, per germline. The CDR3 bases are TGCGCCAGCAGCCAAGCCCCTAGGGGGACCCCGTCCGAGACCCAGTACTTC. It codes for CASSQAPRGTPSETQYF.

This chain joins TRBV7-2 and TRBJ2-7; 10 bases align to TRBD1. CDR1 is SGHTA, CDR2 FQGNSA, per germline. CDR3 length: 14 amino acids. J was trimmed by 10 bases and V by 4 bases; bases with no gene match: 10. For the CDR3, the DNA is TGTGCCAGCAGCTACCGGGACAGGGGTCGGGAACAGTACTTC. Residues: CASSYRDRGREQYF.

This clone came up once. The chain employs TRBV30 and TRBJ1-2; D unresolved. The germline V gene encodes CDR1 GTSNPN and CDR2 SVGIG (reference sequence). Deletions cut 2 bases from V and 4 bases from J, with 11 bases between. CDR3 length: 13 amino acids. The CDR3 DNA reads TGTGCCTGGAGTTCCATGACACTCTATGGCTACACCTTC. Its protein product is CAWSSMTLYGYTF.

The rearrangement links TRBV6-7 to TRBJ1-1, with unresolved D. TRBV6-7 is identified as an open reading frame with a role that is uncertain. CDR3 length equals 16 residues. Trimming pared 0 bases from V and 1 base from J, leaving 12 bases between. In DNA, the CDR3 is TGTGCCAGCAGTTACTCAATCTGGGCGGGGAACACTGAAGCTTTCTTT. Its protein is CASSYSIWAGNTEAFF.

The chain is built from TRBV5-6 and TRBJ2-1; TRBD2 agrees at 14 bases. The V gene end was trimmed by 4 bases and the J gene end by 0 bases; junction bases not matched to a gene: 9. The length of the CDR3 is 19 residues. The germline V gene has CDR1 SGHDT and CDR2 YYEEEE. The chain's CDR3 is CASSLRLAGGYGSYNEQFF. In DNA form, the CDR3 reads TGTGCCAGCAGCCTCCGACTAGCGGGAGGGTACGGCTCCTACAATGAGCAGTTCTTC.